This T cell receptor (beta chain) was captured in a study of cytomegalovirus exposure and HLA in healthy donors. This CDR3 region has 17 residues. Between the trimmed V and J ends, which lost 1 base and 1 base, there was a span of 15 bases. The V gene's germline CDR1 is LGHNA and CDR2 YSLEER. The PCR had 60 Vbeta and 13 Jbeta primers. Generated by immunoSEQ multiplex PCR, the TCRdb table keeps only in-frame clones and is missing some. This table has some 120,000 clones, about 76% appearing once. This clone was seen a single time. The receptor was derived from a woman in her twenties or thirties in good health and CMV-seronegative. What was sequenced was PBMCs. V and J are TRBV4-3 and TRBJ2-3; tentatively, D is TRBD1 (6 bases). The CDR3 sequence is CASSQVLQGRGTDTQYF. In DNA form, the CDR3 reads TGCGCCAGCAGCCAAGTTTTGCAGGGGCGCGGCACAGATACGCAGTATTTT.